This TCR beta chain appears in the sequencing data of a study of early T cells in non-severe SARS-CoV-2 infection. Study in general: Sequencing targeted bulk RNA from unsorted whole blood, leaving chains unpaired.

This clonotype was picked up many times. The CDR3 length is 14 residues. Trimming shortened V by 6 bases and J by 6 bases, and 14 bases separated the two germline ends. The V gene's germline CDR1 is SGHTA and CDR2 FQGTGA. Each cDNA molecule carried a unique molecular identifier. MiXCR, run by TCRdb on the 5' RACE reads, gives a single entry per CDR3 protein. The sample shows approximately 56,000 distinct CDR3 sequences, about 10% of them seen only once. The receptor was isolated from an adult who was a healthcare worker with PCR-confirmed SARS-CoV-2 infection or an uninfected control (not recorded which). The chain carries TRBV7-3 and TRBJ2-2; a weak D match, TRBD1 (6 bases). The specimen was whole blood. The CDR3 nucleotides are TGTGCCAGCAGTCGACAGAAGGGGGCCGGGGAGCTGTTTTTT. Translation: CASSRQKGAGELFF.